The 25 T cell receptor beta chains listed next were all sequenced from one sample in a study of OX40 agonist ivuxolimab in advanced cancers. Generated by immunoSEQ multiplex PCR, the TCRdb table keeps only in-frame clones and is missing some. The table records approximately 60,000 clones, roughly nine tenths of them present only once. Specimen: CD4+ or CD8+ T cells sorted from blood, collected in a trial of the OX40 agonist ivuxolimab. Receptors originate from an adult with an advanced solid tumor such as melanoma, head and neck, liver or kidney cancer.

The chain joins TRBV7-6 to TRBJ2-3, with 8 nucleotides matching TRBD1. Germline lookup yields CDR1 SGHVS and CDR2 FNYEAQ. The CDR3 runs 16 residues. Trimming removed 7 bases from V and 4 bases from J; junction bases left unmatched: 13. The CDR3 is CASTRSTGGAADTQYF. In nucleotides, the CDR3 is TGTGCCAGCACACGGAGCACAGGGGGAGCGGCAGATACGCAGTATTTT. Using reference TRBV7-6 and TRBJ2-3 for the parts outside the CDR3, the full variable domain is GAGVSQSPRYKVTKRGQDVALRCDPISGHVSLYWYRQALGQGPEFLTYFNYEAQQDKSGLPNDRFSAERPEGSISTLTIQRTEQRDSAMYRCASTRSTGGAADTQYFGPGTRLTVL.

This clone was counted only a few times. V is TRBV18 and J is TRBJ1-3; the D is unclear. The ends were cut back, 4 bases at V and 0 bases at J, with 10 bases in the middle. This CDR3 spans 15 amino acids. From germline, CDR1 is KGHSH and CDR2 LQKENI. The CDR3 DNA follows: TGTGCCAGCTCACGCGACGGTGGCTCTGGAAACACCATATATTTT. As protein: CASSRDGGSGNTIYF.

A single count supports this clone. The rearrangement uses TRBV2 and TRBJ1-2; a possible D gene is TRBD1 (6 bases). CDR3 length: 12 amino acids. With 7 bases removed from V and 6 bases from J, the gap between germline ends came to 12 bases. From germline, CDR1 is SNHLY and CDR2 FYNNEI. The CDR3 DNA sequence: TGTGCCAGCACGTGGGGGCTCGATGGCTACACCTTC. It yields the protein CASTWGLDGYTF.

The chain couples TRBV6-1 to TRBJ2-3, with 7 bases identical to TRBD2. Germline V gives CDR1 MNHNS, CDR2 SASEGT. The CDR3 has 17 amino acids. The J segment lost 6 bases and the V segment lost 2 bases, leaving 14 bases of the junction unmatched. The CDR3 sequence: CASSERPAGSSGDTQYF. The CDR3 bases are TGTGCCAGCAGTGAACGCCCAGCGGGGAGTTCGGGCGATACGCAGTATTTT.

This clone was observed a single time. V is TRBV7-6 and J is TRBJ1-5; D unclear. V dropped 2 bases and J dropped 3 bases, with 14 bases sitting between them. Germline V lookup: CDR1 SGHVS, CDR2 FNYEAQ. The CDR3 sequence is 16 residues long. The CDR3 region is CASSLLDGGNNQPQHF. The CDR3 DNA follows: TGTGCCAGCAGCTTACTGGACGGAGGCAACAATCAGCCCCAGCATTTT.

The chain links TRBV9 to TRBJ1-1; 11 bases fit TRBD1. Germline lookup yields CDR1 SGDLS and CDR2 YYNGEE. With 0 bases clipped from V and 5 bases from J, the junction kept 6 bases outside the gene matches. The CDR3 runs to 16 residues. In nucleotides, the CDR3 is TGTGCCAGCAGCGTAGCTAGGGACAGGGGGAGAACTGAAGCTTTCTTT. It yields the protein CASSVARDRGRTEAFF.

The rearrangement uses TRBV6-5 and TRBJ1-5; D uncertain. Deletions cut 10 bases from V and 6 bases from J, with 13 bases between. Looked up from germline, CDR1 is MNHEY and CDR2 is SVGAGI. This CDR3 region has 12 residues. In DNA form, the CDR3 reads TGTGCCACGGGCCTTTGGGGTCAGCCCCAGCATTTT. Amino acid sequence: CATGLWGQPQHF.

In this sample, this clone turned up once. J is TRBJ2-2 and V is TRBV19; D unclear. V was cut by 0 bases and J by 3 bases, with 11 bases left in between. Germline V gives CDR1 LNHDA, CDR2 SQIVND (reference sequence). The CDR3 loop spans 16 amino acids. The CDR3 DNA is TGTGCCAGTAGTATAGAGTCGAACTCCCACACCGGGGAGCTGTTTTTT. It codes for CASSIESNSHTGELFF.

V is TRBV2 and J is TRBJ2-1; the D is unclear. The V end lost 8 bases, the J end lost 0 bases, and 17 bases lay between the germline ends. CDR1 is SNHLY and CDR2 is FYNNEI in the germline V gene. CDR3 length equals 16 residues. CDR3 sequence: CASARRPLASYNEQFF. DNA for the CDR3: TGTGCCAGCGCCCGCAGACCCCTCGCCTCCTACAATGAGCAGTTCTTC.

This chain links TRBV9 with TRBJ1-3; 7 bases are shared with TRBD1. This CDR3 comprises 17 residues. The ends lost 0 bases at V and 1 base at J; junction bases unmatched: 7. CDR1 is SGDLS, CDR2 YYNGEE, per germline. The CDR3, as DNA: TGTGCCAGCAGCGTAGGGACCGGGACAGAATCTGGAAACACCATATATTTT. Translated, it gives CASSVGTGTESGNTIYF. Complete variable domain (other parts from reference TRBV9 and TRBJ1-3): DSGVTQTPKHLITATGQRVTLRCSPRSGDLSVYWYQQSLDQGLQFLIQYYNGEERAKGNILERFSAQQFPDLHSELNLSSLELGDSALYFCASSVGTGTESGNTIYFGEGSWLTVV.

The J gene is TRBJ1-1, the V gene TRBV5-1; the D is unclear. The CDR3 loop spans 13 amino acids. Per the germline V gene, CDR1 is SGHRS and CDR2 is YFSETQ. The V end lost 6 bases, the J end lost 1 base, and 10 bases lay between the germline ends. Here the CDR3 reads CASTEDGNTEAFF. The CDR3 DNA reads TGCGCCAGCACCGAGGACGGGAACACTGAAGCTTTCTTT.

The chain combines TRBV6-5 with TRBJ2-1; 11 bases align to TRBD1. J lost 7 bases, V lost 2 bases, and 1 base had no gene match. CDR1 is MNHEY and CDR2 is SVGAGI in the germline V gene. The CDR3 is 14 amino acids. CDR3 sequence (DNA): TGTGCCAGCAGTTACGGACAGGGGGCAAATGAGCAGTTCTTC. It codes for CASSYGQGANEQFF.

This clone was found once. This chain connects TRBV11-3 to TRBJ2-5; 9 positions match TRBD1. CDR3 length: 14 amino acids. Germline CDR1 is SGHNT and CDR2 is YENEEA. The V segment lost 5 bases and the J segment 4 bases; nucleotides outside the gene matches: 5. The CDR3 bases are TGTGCCAGCAGCCCCGGGACAGGGACAGAGACCCAGTACTTC. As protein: CASSPGTGTETQYF.

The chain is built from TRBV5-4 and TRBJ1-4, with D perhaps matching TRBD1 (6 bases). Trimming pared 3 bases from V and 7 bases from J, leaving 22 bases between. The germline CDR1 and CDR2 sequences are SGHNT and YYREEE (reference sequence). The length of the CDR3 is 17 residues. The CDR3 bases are TGTGCCAGCAGCTACAGGCAGGGGCCCCTCGCGGGTGAAAAACTGTTTTTT. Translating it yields CASSYRQGPLAGEKLFF.

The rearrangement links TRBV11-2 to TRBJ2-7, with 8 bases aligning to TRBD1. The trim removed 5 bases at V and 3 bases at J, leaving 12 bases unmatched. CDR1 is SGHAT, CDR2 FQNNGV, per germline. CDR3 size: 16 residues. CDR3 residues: CASSATSGQGFYEQYF. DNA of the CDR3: TGTGCCAGCAGCGCCACGTCTGGACAGGGATTCTACGAGCAGTACTTC.

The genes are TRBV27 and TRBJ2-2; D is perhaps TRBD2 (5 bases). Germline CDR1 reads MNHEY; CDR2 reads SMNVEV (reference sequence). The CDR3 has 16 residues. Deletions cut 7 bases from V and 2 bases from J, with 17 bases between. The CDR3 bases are TGTGCCAGCACCAAGTCGAGAGGGCCTAACACCGGGGAGCTGTTTTTT. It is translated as CASTKSRGPNTGELFF.

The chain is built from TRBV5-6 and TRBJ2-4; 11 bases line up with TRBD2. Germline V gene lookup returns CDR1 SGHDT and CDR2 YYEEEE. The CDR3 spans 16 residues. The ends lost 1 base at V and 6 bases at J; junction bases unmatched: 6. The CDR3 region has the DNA TGTGCCAGCAGCTTGTTAGCGGGAGGGCGGGGAAACATTCAGTACTTC. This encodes CASSLLAGGRGNIQYF.

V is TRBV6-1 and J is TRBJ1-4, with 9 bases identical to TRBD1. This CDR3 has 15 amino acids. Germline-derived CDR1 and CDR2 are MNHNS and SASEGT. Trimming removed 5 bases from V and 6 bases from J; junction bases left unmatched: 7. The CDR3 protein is CASSFDRGTYEKLFF. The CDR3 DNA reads TGTGCCAGCAGTTTCGACAGGGGGACGTATGAAAAACTGTTTTTT.

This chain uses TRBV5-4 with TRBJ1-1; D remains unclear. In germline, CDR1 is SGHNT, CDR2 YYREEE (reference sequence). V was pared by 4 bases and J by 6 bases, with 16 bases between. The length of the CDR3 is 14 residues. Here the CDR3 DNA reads TGTGCCAGCAGCCGCCCGGGAGAGAGGTCTGAAGCTTTCTTT. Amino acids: CASSRPGERSEAFF.

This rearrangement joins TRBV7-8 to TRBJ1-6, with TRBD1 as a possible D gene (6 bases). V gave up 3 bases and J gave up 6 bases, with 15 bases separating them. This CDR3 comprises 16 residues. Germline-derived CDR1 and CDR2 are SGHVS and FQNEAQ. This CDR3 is CASSFPGAGGNSPLHF. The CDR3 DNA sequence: TGTGCCAGCAGCTTTCCGGGGGCGGGGGGTAATTCACCCCTCCACTTT. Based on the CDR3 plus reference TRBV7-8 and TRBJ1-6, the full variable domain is GAGVSQSPRYKVAKRGQDVALRCDPISGHVSLFWYQQALGQGPEFLTYFQNEAQLDKSGLPSDRFFAERPEGSVSTLKIQRTQQEDSAVYLCASSFPGAGGNSPLHFGNGTRLTVT.

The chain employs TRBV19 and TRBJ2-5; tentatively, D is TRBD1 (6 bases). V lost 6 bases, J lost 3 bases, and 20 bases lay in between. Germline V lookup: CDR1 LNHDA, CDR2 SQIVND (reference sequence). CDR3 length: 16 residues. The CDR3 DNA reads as TGTGCCAGTAGCCCAGGGGCGTCAGTATCGAAAGAGACCCAGTACTTC. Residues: CASSPGASVSKETQYF.

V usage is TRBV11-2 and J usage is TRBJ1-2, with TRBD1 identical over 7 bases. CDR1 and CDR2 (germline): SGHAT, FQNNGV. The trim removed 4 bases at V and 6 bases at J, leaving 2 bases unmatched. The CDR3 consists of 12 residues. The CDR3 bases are TGTGCCAGCAGCTCGGACAGGAATGGCTACACCTTC. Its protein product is CASSSDRNGYTF.

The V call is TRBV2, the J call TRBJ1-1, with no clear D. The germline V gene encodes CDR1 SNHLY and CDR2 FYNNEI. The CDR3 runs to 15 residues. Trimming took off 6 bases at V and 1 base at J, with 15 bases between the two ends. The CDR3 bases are TGTGCCAGCAGAAGTACCTGGGCCTCGAACACTGAAGCTTTCTTT. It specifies CASRSTWASNTEAFF.

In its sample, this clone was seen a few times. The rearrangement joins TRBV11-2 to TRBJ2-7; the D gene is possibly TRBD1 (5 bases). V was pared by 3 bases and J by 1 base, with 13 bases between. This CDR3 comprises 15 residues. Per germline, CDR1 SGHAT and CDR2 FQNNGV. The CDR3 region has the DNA TGTGCCAGCAGCTTCTCCACAGGTTTGTCCTACGAGCAGTACTTC. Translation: CASSFSTGLSYEQYF. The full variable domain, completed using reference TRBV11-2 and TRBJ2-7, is EAGVAQSPRYKIIEKRQSVAFWCNPISGHATLYWYQQILGQGPKLLIQFQNNGVVDDSQLPKDRFSAERLKGVDSTLKIQPAKLEDSAVYLCASSFSTGLSYEQYFGPGTRLTVT.

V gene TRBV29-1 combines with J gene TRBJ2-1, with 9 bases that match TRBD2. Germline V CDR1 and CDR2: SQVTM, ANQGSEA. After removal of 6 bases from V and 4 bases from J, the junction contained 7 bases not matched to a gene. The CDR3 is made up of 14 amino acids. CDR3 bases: TGCAGCGTCGATTCTAGCGGGGTTTACAATGAGCAGTTCTTC. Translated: CSVDSSGVYNEQFF.